This T cell receptor (beta chain) was found in a study of blood T cell repertoires in COVID-19. TCRdb's table, derived via immunoSEQ multiplex PCR, lists solely in-frame clones and lacks some. The sample lists about 380,000 clones, 70% to 90% seen once, with 1.2% in the top ten. Germline V CDR1 and CDR2: MGHRA, YSYEKL. The CDR3 loop spans 13 amino acids. The V end was cut by 1 base, the J end by 8 bases, with 11 bases between. This rearrangement joins TRBV4-1 to TRBJ1-2; D is possibly TRBD1 (5 bases). This TCR was sampled from a woman between 18 and 29 years old who had recovered from COVID-19. Sequencing was carried out using PBMCs or T cells enriched from blood (not recorded which). CDR3 in amino acids: CASSQGAQAGYTF. The CDR3, as DNA: TGCGCCAGCAGCCAAGGGGCACAGGCGGGCTACACCTTC.